These 30 T cell receptor beta chains originate from one sample sequenced in a study of blood T cell repertoires in COVID-19. The table came from immunoSEQ multiplex PCR; TCRdb's copy has only in-frame clones and leaves some out. The sample yields about 250,000 clones, 65% to 85% seen once. The source material was peripheral blood. The receptor set was obtained from a human donor in a cohort sampled during active COVID-19.

The chain links TRBV7-9 to TRBJ1-2, with D possibly matching TRBD1 (5 bases). Germline-derived CDR1 and CDR2 are SEHNR and FQNEAQ (reference sequence). The CDR3 has 14 amino acids. The V and J ends lost 2 bases and 5 bases respectively, with 12 bases between them. The CDR3 is CASSLMSSGYGYTF. The CDR3 coding sequence is TGTGCCAGCAGCTTAATGTCATCAGGGTATGGCTACACCTTC.

The CDR3 coding sequence is TGTGCCAGCAGCCAAGATGACAGGGGAGGTGGCTACACCTTC. This codes for CASSQDDRGGGYTF. The J gene is TRBJ1-2, the V gene TRBV3-1 (or the pseudogene TRBV3-2); 8 bases line up with TRBD1. Trimming at V came to 0 bases and at J to 7 bases, leaving 4 bases not matched to a gene. Germline V gene sequence: CDR1 LGHDT, CDR2 YNNKEL (reference sequence). The length of the CDR3 is 14 residues.

This clone was counted a single time. CDR3 loop: CASSYLRYGYTF. The CDR3 nucleotides are TGTGCCAGCAGTTACCTACGGTATGGCTACACCTTC. The chain uses TRBV6-6 and TRBJ1-2; no firm D call. The CDR3 sequence is 12 residues long. The V gene lost 2 bases and the J gene lost 5 bases, with 6 bases spanning the gap. CDR1 and CDR2 from the germline V gene are MNHNY and SVGAGI (reference sequence).

The chain employs TRBV5-8 and TRBJ1-1; 9 bases agree with TRBD1. The CDR3 sequence is 15 residues long. The V gene's germline CDR1 is SGHTS and CDR2 YDEGEE. V was clipped by 2 bases and J by 5 bases; unmatched bases: 7. The CDR3 nucleotides read TGTGCCAGCAGCTTTCGGACAGGGGTTAGTACTGAAGCTTTCTTT. Residues: CASSFRTGVSTEAFF.

The V and J genes are TRBV4-1 and TRBJ1-5; 8 nucleotides align to TRBD1. Trimming removed 1 base from V and 7 bases from J; junction bases left unmatched: 12. The CDR3 runs 17 residues. Looked up from germline, CDR1 is MGHRA and CDR2 is YSYEKL. The CDR3 loop reads CASSQGGSGGLRQPQHF. In nucleotides, the CDR3 is TGCGCCAGCAGCCAAGGTGGTTCAGGGGGCTTGAGGCAGCCCCAGCATTTT.

The chain uses TRBV5-6 and TRBJ2-7; 7 positions match TRBD2. V gave up 6 bases and J gave up 4 bases; unmatched junction bases: 13. CDR1 and CDR2 (germline): SGHDT, YYEEEE. The CDR3 spans 15 residues. In DNA form, the CDR3 reads TGTGCCAGCATTCCGAGTGGCGGGAGTAGGTACGAGCAGTACTTC. Its protein product is CASIPSGGSRYEQYF.

The V and J genes are TRBV7-3 and TRBJ2-5; no definite D call. The CDR3 covers 13 residues. Germline CDR1 is SGHTA and CDR2 is FQGTGA. V was cut by 5 bases and J by 5 bases, with 12 bases left in between. CDR3 loop: CASSPSLVETQYF. The CDR3 region has the DNA TGTGCCAGCAGCCCGAGCCTAGTGGAGACCCAGTACTTC.

V usage is TRBV5-1 and J usage is TRBJ2-1; possibly TRBD2 for D (7 bases). Trimming cost V 4 bases and J 2 bases, with 16 bases left between them. From germline, CDR1 is SGHRS and CDR2 YFSETQ. The CDR3 is 16 amino acids. The CDR3 protein is CASSPIGGATYNEQFF. In DNA, the CDR3 is TGCGCCAGCAGCCCCATAGGGGGGGCAACCTACAATGAGCAGTTCTTC. The full variable domain, its missing parts supplied by reference TRBV5-1 and TRBJ2-1, is KAGVTQTPRYLIKTRGQQVTLSCSPISGHRSVSWYQQTPGQGLQFLFEYFSETQRNKGNFPGRFSGRQFSNSRSEMNVSTLELGDSALYLCASSPIGGATYNEQFFGPGTRLTVL.

With regard to this clone: This sample also contains other DNA sequences that code for the same CDR3. V is TRBV5-1 and J is TRBJ2-3; perhaps TRBD2 as D (6 bases). Germline-derived CDR1 and CDR2 are SGHRS and YFSETQ. The CDR3 contains 15 residues. Trimming pared 0 bases from V and 0 bases from J, leaving 8 bases between. The CDR3 region is CASSLAGDSTDTQYF. The CDR3 region has the DNA TGCGCCAGCAGCTTGGCGGGGGATAGCACAGATACGCAGTATTTT.

This clone was detected only once. The chain is built from TRBV7-2 and TRBJ2-3; D gene uncertain. Deletions cut 5 bases from V and 6 bases from J, with 24 bases between. Per the germline V gene, CDR1 is SGHTA and CDR2 is FQGNSA. The CDR3 contains 17 residues. CDR3 loop: CASSLPSPLLYTDTQYF. CDR3 coding DNA: TGTGCCAGCAGCCTACCCTCGCCCCTACTTTATACGGATACGCAGTATTTT.

The chain combines TRBV27 with TRBJ2-3; 11 bases line up with TRBD2. Germline lookup yields CDR1 MNHEY and CDR2 SMNVEV (reference sequence). V shed 2 bases, J shed 3 bases, and the junction held 10 bases outside the gene matches. The CDR3 runs to 18 residues. CDR3 DNA: TGTGCCAGCAGTTTACCTCCTCTTAGCGGGAGGGGGACAGATACGCAGTATTTT. It encodes CASSLPPLSGRGTDTQYF.

The rearrangement uses TRBV29-1 and TRBJ1-1; possible D gene TRBD1, 5 bases. The V gene lost 4 bases and the J gene lost 1 base, with 7 bases spanning the gap. Per the germline V gene, CDR1 is SQVTM and CDR2 is ANQGSEA. The CDR3 spans 12 residues. The chain's CDR3 is CSVGQTNTEAFF. The CDR3 nucleotides are TGCAGCGTTGGACAGACGAACACTGAAGCTTTCTTT.

This chain links TRBV5-1 with TRBJ2-5; 8 nucleotides align to TRBD1. V trimming: 4 bases; J trimming: 2 bases; junction bases outside the gene matches: 4. The CDR3 extends over 14 amino acids. The germline V gene encodes CDR1 SGHRS and CDR2 YFSETQ. The CDR3 protein is CASSQDRGQETQYF. The CDR3 coding sequence is TGCGCCAGCAGCCAAGACAGGGGTCAAGAGACCCAGTACTTC.

This chain uses TRBV15 with TRBJ1-1, with a tentative D call TRBD1 (5 bases). Trimming took off 3 bases at V and 3 bases at J, with 8 bases between the two ends. The germline CDR1 and CDR2 sequences are LNHNV and YYDKDF (reference sequence). This CDR3 comprises 13 residues. The CDR3 is CATSRTEDTEAFF. The CDR3 nucleotides are TGTGCCACCAGCAGGACAGAAGACACTGAAGCTTTCTTT.

The chain employs TRBV24-1 and TRBJ2-7, with D possibly matching TRBD1 (5 bases). Trimming removed 2 bases at V and 3 bases at J, with 13 bases between. CDR1 and CDR2 (germline): KGHDR, SFDVKD. This CDR3 spans 15 amino acids. CDR3 residues: CATSDSQGAVYEQYF. The CDR3 nucleotides are TGTGCCACCAGTGATTCCCAAGGGGCAGTCTACGAGCAGTACTTC.

The genes are TRBV2 and TRBJ2-1, with 9 bases that match TRBD1. Germline V gives CDR1 SNHLY, CDR2 FYNNEI. CDR3 size: 14 residues. V lost 6 bases to trimming and J lost 4 bases; unmatched junction nucleotides: 4. The CDR3 DNA reads as TGTGCCAGCAGCGAGGACAGGGGTTACAATGAGCAGTTCTTC. It yields the protein CASSEDRGYNEQFF.

The chain links TRBV11-2 to TRBJ2-7; the match to TRBD1 covers 7 bases. From germline, CDR1 is SGHAT and CDR2 FQNNGV. The CDR3 is 14 amino acids. Trimming removed 5 bases from V and 0 bases from J; junction bases left unmatched: 4. CDR3 in amino acids: CASSPRQGSYEQYF. The CDR3 bases are TGTGCCAGCAGCCCCCGACAGGGCTCCTACGAGCAGTACTTC.

The J gene is TRBJ1-4, the V gene TRBV21-1; the table's D gene call, TRBD1, was not cross checked with the DNA. TRBV21-1 is reported as a pseudogene. This CDR3 is 16 amino acids long. CDR3 nucleotide sequence: TGTGCCAGCAGCAAAGATAACAGAAGGTGTAATGAAAAACTGTTTTTT. Translated: CASSKDNRRCNEKLFF.

This chain connects TRBV3-1 (or the pseudogene TRBV3-2) to TRBJ2-1; 13 nucleotides match TRBD2. The CDR3 is 17 amino acids. Trimming cost V 3 bases and J 4 bases; bases outside gene matches: 6. The germline V gene has CDR1 LGHDT and CDR2 YNNKEL (reference sequence). The CDR3 reads CASSQDPGLAGYNEQFF. The CDR3 DNA follows: TGTGCCAGCAGCCAGGATCCGGGACTAGCGGGATACAATGAGCAGTTCTTC.

The chain carries TRBV11-2 and TRBJ2-7; 11 nucleotides align to TRBD1. This CDR3 region has 13 residues. Germline V gene lookup returns CDR1 SGHAT and CDR2 FQNNGV. After removal of 7 bases from V and 5 bases from J, the junction contained 4 bases not matched to a gene. The CDR3 sequence is CASNRDRGDEQYF. The CDR3 DNA sequence: TGTGCCAGCAACCGGGACAGGGGGGACGAGCAGTACTTC.

In its sample, this clone was seen once. The rearrangement links TRBV6-5 to TRBJ2-7; a weak D match, TRBD1 (5 bases). The CDR3 is 12 amino acids. V was shortened by 7 bases and J by 2 bases, with 9 bases between the two germline ends. The V gene's germline CDR1 is MNHEY and CDR2 SVGAGI. This chain's CDR3 is CASNWGPYEQYF. The CDR3 region has the DNA TGTGCCAGCAACTGGGGCCCCTACGAGCAGTACTTC.

The J gene is TRBJ2-7, the V gene TRBV6-2 or TRBV6-3; 7 positions agree with TRBD2. Germline loops: CDR1 MNHEY, CDR2 SVGEGT. J was trimmed by 0 bases and V by 2 bases; bases with no gene match: 1. The CDR3 sequence is 14 residues long. CDR3 residues: CASSYGGVSYEQYF. The DNA for the CDR3 is TGTGCCAGCAGTTACGGGGGGGTCTCCTACGAGCAGTACTTC.

This clone appeared once. The gene calls are TRBV27 and TRBJ2-7; 8 nucleotides line up with TRBD1. The ends lost 5 bases at V and 4 bases at J; junction bases unmatched: 7. Germline lookup yields CDR1 MNHEY and CDR2 SMNVEV (reference sequence). The CDR3 sequence is 14 residues long. As DNA, the CDR3 is TGTGCCAGCAGTGGCGACAGGGGAATTTACGAGCAGTACTTC. This translates into CASSGDRGIYEQYF.

The table lists this clone with a count of one. The V and J genes are TRBV5-4 and TRBJ2-1; 7 bases are shared with TRBD2. Germline V gene lookup returns CDR1 SGHNT and CDR2 YYREEE (reference sequence). V was pared by 10 bases and J by 6 bases, with 13 bases of the junction left unmatched. The CDR3 length is 14 residues. The CDR3 protein is CAFGKRESPNEQFF. The CDR3, as DNA: TGTGCCTTTGGAAAGCGGGAAAGCCCCAATGAGCAGTTCTTC.

The V and J genes are TRBV4-1 and TRBJ2-3; TRBD2 matches at 11 bases. The CDR3 contains 17 residues. The germline CDR1 and CDR2 sequences are MGHRA and YSYEKL. After removal of 4 bases from V and 2 bases from J, the junction contained 8 bases not matched to a gene. The CDR3 DNA is TGCGCCAGCAGCCCCCGTCGACTAGCGGGGAACACAGATACGCAGTATTTT. Its protein is CASSPRRLAGNTDTQYF.

The V gene is TRBV6-5, the J gene TRBJ2-7; a weak D match, TRBD2 (5 bases). CDR3 length: 11 amino acids. Between the trimmed V and J ends, which lost 9 bases and 3 bases, there was a span of 9 bases. CDR1 and CDR2 (germline): MNHEY, SVGAGI. The CDR3 reads CASTGNYEQYF. CDR3 in DNA: TGTGCCAGTACGGGAAACTACGAGCAGTACTTC.

The chain recombines TRBV19 with TRBJ1-2, with unresolved D. The CDR3 spans 13 residues. Trimming cost V 3 bases and J 1 base, with 6 bases left between them. Germline assignment: CDR1 LNHDA and CDR2 SQIVND (reference sequence). The CDR3 nucleotides are TGTGCCAGTAGTATGTTGAGTAACTATGGCTACACCTTC. It codes for CASSMLSNYGYTF.

The gene calls are TRBV28 and TRBJ2-1, with D possibly matching TRBD2 (5 bases). The CDR3 spans 17 residues. Germline CDR1 reads MDHEN; CDR2 reads SYDVKM. V lost 3 bases, J lost 1 base, and 16 bases lay in between. CDR3: CASSFPFGRRSYNEQFF. The CDR3 nucleotides read TGTGCCAGCAGTTTCCCCTTCGGACGGAGGTCCTACAATGAGCAGTTCTTC.

The V and J genes are TRBV5-1 and TRBJ2-7; TRBD1 matches 9 bases. Germline V lookup: CDR1 SGHRS, CDR2 YFSETQ. V lost 7 bases to trimming and J lost 2 bases; unmatched junction nucleotides: 10. The CDR3 sequence is 15 residues long. The CDR3 is CASSTVGQGPYEQYF. CDR3 sequence (DNA): TGCGCCAGCTCCACAGTTGGACAGGGGCCCTACGAGCAGTACTTC.

This chain joins TRBV6-2 or TRBV6-3 and TRBJ2-1, with 11 nucleotides matching TRBD1. The CDR3 contains 15 residues. The V and J ends lost 6 bases and 5 bases, in that order; junction bases with no gene match: 6. The germline CDR1 and CDR2 sequences are MNHEY and SVGEGT. The CDR3 is CASSPGTGGNNEQFF. The DNA for the CDR3 is TGTGCCAGCAGCCCCGGGACAGGGGGAAACAATGAGCAGTTCTTC.